One and the same sample provided the 24 T cell receptor beta chains below, sequenced in a study of radiation and T cells in renal cell carcinoma. Treatment indicated: 15 Gy SBRT to primary tumor, nephrectomy 4 weeks later. Profiling relied on immunoSEQ multiplex PCR, and the TCRdb table lists in-frame clones only, not all of them. The sample has several thousand clones; around three fifths are singletons. The specimen was tumor tissue, collected from a patient whose treatment included radiotherapy and nephrectomy. The receptors stem from a man between 60 and 70 years old with renal cell carcinoma.

The chain employs TRBV25-1 and TRBJ2-7, with 8 bases matching TRBD1. V trimming: 2 bases; J trimming: 3 bases; junction bases outside the gene matches: 15. Germline V CDR1 and CDR2: MGHDK, SYGVNS. The CDR3 is made up of 18 amino acids. The chain's CDR3 is CASSERGLGQGPGYEQYF. The CDR3, as DNA: TGTGCCAGCAGTGAACGGGGACTCGGACAGGGTCCGGGCTACGAGCAGTACTTC.

This chain's CDR3 is CASSFSPDMNNSPLHF. Here the CDR3 DNA reads TGTGCCAGCAGCTTTTCCCCTGACATGAACAATTCACCCCTCCACTTT. This chain connects TRBV9 to TRBJ1-6; no reliable D call. V was cut by 4 bases and J by 7 bases, with 18 bases left in between. Germline V CDR1 and CDR2: SGDLS, YYNGEE. The length of the CDR3 is 16 residues.

The chain employs TRBV28 and TRBJ1-6; D remains unclear. V gave up 3 bases and J gave up 8 bases, with 23 bases separating them. CDR3 length: 18 residues. The germline gives CDR1 MDHEN, CDR2 SYDVKM. CDR3 residues: CASSFRPLSSRYDSPLHF. DNA for the CDR3: TGTGCCAGCAGTTTTCGCCCTCTAAGTAGTAGGTATGATTCACCCCTCCACTTT.

This clone has only a few counts. The chain carries TRBV5-1 and TRBJ1-1, with a possible D match to TRBD1 (5 bases). This CDR3 has 12 amino acids. Germline V lookup: CDR1 SGHRS, CDR2 YFSETQ. Trimming took 4 bases from V and 5 from J, leaving 9 bases between them. CDR3 loop: CASSRGGTEAFF. CDR3 in DNA: TGCGCCAGCAGCCGGGGGGGAACTGAAGCTTTCTTT.

This chain links TRBV11-1 with TRBJ1-1, with D uncertain. V lost 6 bases and J lost 12, with 14 bases in between. The germline CDR1 and CDR2 sequences are SGHAT and FQDESV (reference sequence). The CDR3 is 11 residues long. CDR3 protein: CASSNRRVTFF. DNA of the CDR3: TGTGCCAGCAGTAACAGACGGGTAACTTTCTTT.

The chain is built from TRBV7-8 and TRBJ2-3; D assignment may be TRBD1 or TRBD2 (5 bases each). The germline CDR1 and CDR2 sequences are SGHVS and FQNEAQ. The germline V and J ends were trimmed by 1 base and 3 bases, with 17 bases remaining between them. The CDR3 extends over 17 amino acids. CDR3: CASSLGGARGGTDTQYF. CDR3 DNA: TGTGCCAGCAGCTTAGGAGGGGCCCGAGGTGGAACAGATACGCAGTATTTT.

This clone has only a few counts. The chain joins TRBV5-1 to TRBJ2-3; D is perhaps TRBD2 (5 bases). The V end was cut by 2 bases, the J end by 0 bases, with 10 bases between. This CDR3 has 15 amino acids. Germline CDR1 is SGHRS and CDR2 is YFSETQ. The CDR3 spells CASSFGGSSTDTQYF. CDR3 sequence (DNA): TGCGCCAGCAGCTTTGGCGGGTCTAGCACAGATACGCAGTATTTT.

The chain carries TRBV27 and TRBJ2-7; 7 bases are a match to TRBD2. After removal of 3 bases from V and 3 bases from J, the junction contained 5 bases not matched to a gene. This CDR3 has 14 residues. Germline CDR1 is MNHEY and CDR2 is SMNVEV (reference sequence). The CDR3 here is CASSFGPSGYEQYF. The CDR3 DNA is TGTGCCAGCAGTTTTGGTCCTAGCGGCTACGAGCAGTACTTC.

J is TRBJ1-2 and V is TRBV5-1; D is uncertain. V was cut by 5 bases and J by 0 bases, with 17 bases left in between. Germline V CDR1 and CDR2: SGHRS, YFSETQ. The CDR3 totals 16 residues. The CDR3 protein is CASSSSSGLTNYGYTF. CDR3 coding DNA: TGCGCCAGCAGTTCGTCCTCCGGCCTGACTAACTATGGCTACACCTTC.

The chain recombines TRBV6-5 with TRBJ2-7; unclear D gene. This CDR3 comprises 15 residues. V lost 0 bases and J lost 0, with 9 bases in between. The V gene's germline CDR1 is MNHEY and CDR2 SVGAGI. CDR3 in amino acids: CASSYSGESSYEQYF. The CDR3 region has the DNA TGTGCCAGCAGTTACTCAGGAGAAAGCTCCTACGAGCAGTACTTC.

This clone was found a few times. The same CDR3 arises from other DNA sequences in this sample as well. This chain links TRBV28 with TRBJ1-4, with D tentatively TRBD1 (6 bases). V was shortened by 3 bases and J by 8 bases, with 10 bases between the two germline ends. Germline V gene sequence: CDR1 MDHEN, CDR2 SYDVKM. This CDR3 spans 13 amino acids. The CDR3 sequence: CASSFPGTEKLFF. The CDR3 nucleotides read TGTGCCAGCAGTTTCCCCGGGACAGAAAAACTGTTTTTT.

This sequence joins TRBV2 and TRBJ2-7; 9 bases line up with TRBD2. The CDR3 consists of 13 residues. Germline CDR1 is SNHLY and CDR2 is FYNNEI. The junction had 4 bases not matched to a gene; V was cut back by 4 bases and J by 6 bases. The CDR3 sequence: CASSGGTSTEQYF. The DNA for the CDR3 is TGTGCCAGCAGTGGAGGGACTAGCACCGAGCAGTACTTC. Based on the CDR3 plus reference TRBV2 and TRBJ2-7, the full variable domain is EPEVTQTPSHQVTQMGQEVILRCVPISNHLYFYWYRQILGQKVEFLVSFYNNEISEKSEIFDDQFSVERPDGSNFTLKIRSTKLEDSAMYFCASSGGTSTEQYFGPGTRLTVT.

The DNA for the CDR3 is TGTGCCAGCAGTAGATCGGGACCCCCATACGAGCAGTACTTC. It yields the protein CASSRSGPPYEQYF. The gene calls are TRBV27 and TRBJ2-7, with D possibly being TRBD1 or TRBD2 (5 bases each). The CDR3 spans 14 residues. CDR1 is MNHEY, CDR2 SMNVEV, per germline (reference sequence). V was shortened by 5 bases and J by 4 bases, with 15 bases between the two germline ends.

V gene TRBV29-1 combines with J gene TRBJ2-1; D is undetermined. This CDR3 has 13 residues. Between the trimmed V and J ends, which lost 0 bases and 5 bases, there was a span of 8 bases. Germline CDR1 and CDR2: SQVTM and ANQGSEA. CDR3 amino acids: CSVEDTIHNEQFF. The CDR3 DNA reads as TGCAGCGTTGAAGACACTATTCACAATGAGCAGTTCTTC.

The chain recombines TRBV27 with TRBJ2-7; a weak D match, TRBD2 (5 bases). Germline V gene sequence: CDR1 MNHEY, CDR2 SMNVEV (reference sequence). The CDR3 runs 19 residues. The V end lost 1 base, the J end lost 5 bases, and 27 bases lay between the germline ends. The CDR3 loop reads CASSLLRTFEGPSEDEQYF. The CDR3 coding sequence is TGTGCCAGCAGTTTATTACGGACTTTTGAAGGACCCTCGGAGGACGAGCAGTACTTC.

The V and J genes are TRBV30 and TRBJ2-2; tentatively, D is TRBD1 (6 bases). The V end was cut by 0 bases, the J end by 7 bases, with 12 bases between. Germline lookup yields CDR1 GTSNPN and CDR2 SVGIG (reference sequence). The CDR3 is made up of 14 amino acids. CDR3 DNA: TGTGCCTGGAGTGTACAGAGAGGGGGCGGGGAGCTGTTTTTT. Protein sequence: CAWSVQRGGGELFF.

This clone was seen a handful of times. The rearrangement joins TRBV29-1 to TRBJ2-2, with TRBD1 matching over 9 bases. The CDR3 extends over 14 amino acids. V was pared by 6 bases and J by 3 bases, with 5 bases of the junction left unmatched. Per the germline V gene, CDR1 is SQVTM and CDR2 is ANQGSEA. The CDR3 sequence is CSVGRDRDTGELFF. CDR3 nucleotide sequence: TGCAGCGTGGGCCGGGACAGGGACACCGGGGAGCTGTTTTTT.

This clone has a handful of counts. The rearrangement uses TRBV29-1 and TRBJ1-4; possibly TRBD1 for D (5 bases). The V end lost 4 bases, the J end lost 0 bases, and 15 bases lay between the germline ends. Germline CDR1 reads SQVTM; CDR2 reads ANQGSEA. The CDR3 has 16 amino acids. DNA of the CDR3: TGCAGCGTTGGTGGGGCAGTAGGAGCAACTAATGAAAAACTGTTTTTT. Amino acids: CSVGGAVGATNEKLFF.

The V call is TRBV27, the J call TRBJ1-1; D is undetermined. V gave up 5 bases and J gave up 9 bases, with 16 bases separating them. This CDR3 has 13 amino acids. CDR1 and CDR2 (germline): MNHEY, SMNVEV (reference sequence). This CDR3 reads CASSPPPGIKAFF. The CDR3 DNA sequence: TGTGCCAGCAGTCCCCCCCCCGGGATCAAAGCTTTCTTT.

Only a few counts were recorded for this clone. The rearrangement links TRBV5-1 to TRBJ2-5, with D possibly being TRBD1 (5 bases). Germline CDR1 SGHRS, CDR2 YFSETQ. V was pared by 0 bases and J by 7 bases, with 13 bases between. The length of the CDR3 is 14 residues. CDR3 amino acids: CASSLVGDRGTQYF. In nucleotides, the CDR3 is TGCGCCAGCAGCTTGGTAGGAGACAGAGGGACCCAGTACTTC.

This clone was picked up a small number of times. The chain recombines TRBV19 with TRBJ2-1; D might be TRBD2 (5 bases). Germline CDR1 reads LNHDA; CDR2 reads SQIVND (reference sequence). The CDR3 sequence is 13 residues long. Trimming shortened V by 9 bases and J by 5 bases, and 14 bases separated the two germline ends. CDR3 residues: CASKALGDNEQFF. The CDR3 DNA reads as TGTGCCAGCAAGGCCTTGGGAGACAATGAGCAGTTCTTC.

J is TRBJ2-7 and V is TRBV7-2; the match to TRBD2 covers 10 bases. Per germline, CDR1 SGHTA and CDR2 FQGNSA. J lost 4 bases, V lost 1 base, and 7 bases had no gene match. This CDR3 is built from 16 residues. The CDR3 coding sequence is TGTGCCAGCAGCTTAGAAGGTTCTAGCGGGAGTTACGAGCAGTACTTC. Residues: CASSLEGSSGSYEQYF.

The rearrangement uses TRBV29-1 and TRBJ1-1; D is perhaps TRBD1 (6 bases). Germline-derived CDR1 and CDR2 are SQVTM and ANQGSEA. CDR3 length: 12 residues. CDR3: CAVGGHGTEAFF. The CDR3 DNA is TGCGCCGTCGGGGGGCACGGCACTGAAGCTTTCTTT.

This chain connects TRBV10-2 to TRBJ2-1; TRBD2 aligns across 9 bases. CDR1 WSHSY and CDR2 SAAADI come from the germline V gene. This CDR3 region has 14 residues. The trim removed 8 bases at V and 8 bases at J, leaving 10 bases unmatched. CDR3 sequence: CASLRPGLADEQFF. In DNA, the CDR3 is TGCGCCAGCCTCCGCCCGGGACTAGCAGATGAGCAGTTCTTC.